This T cell receptor (beta chain) originates from a study of regulatory and conventional T cells in RAG deficiency. The table came from immunoSEQ multiplex PCR; TCRdb's copy has only in-frame clones and leaves some out. The repertoire holds about 46,000 clones, with over 80% as singletons. Blood CD4+ CD25-low CD127-high conventional T cells supplied the genomic DNA template. V was trimmed by 4 bases and J by 1 base, leaving 11 bases between them. This CDR3 region has 15 residues. In germline, CDR1 is SGHRS, CDR2 YFSETQ. The same sample was also studied in work on regulatory T cells. That paper notes: Amplification used 52 TRBV primers and 13 TRBJ primers.

The material sequenced was CD4+ effector T cells sorted from blood. The rearrangement joins TRBV5-1 to TRBJ2-2; D is possibly TRBD1 (6 bases). The clonotype originates from a human donor in good health. As DNA, the CDR3 is TGCGCCAGCAGCGCCTTACAGGGGAACACCGGGGAGCTGTTTTTT. Translated: CASSALQGNTGELFF.